The rows below give T cell receptor beta chains drawn from one sample of a study of cytomegalovirus exposure and HLA in healthy donors. Clones were sequenced by immunoSEQ multiplex PCR, and TCRdb holds only the in-frame ones, with some missing. The table includes approximately 120,000 clones, around three quarters detected once. Input material: PBMCs. The receptors come from a human donor in good health. Each CDR3 is given with its conserved first and last residue. Each record gives: V gene, CDR3 protein.

TRBV4-2 | CASSQVAGAYNEQFF
TRBV27 | CASTSRPGGLTTSGANVLTF
TRBV6-1 | CASSEFVVGIGMRNTIYF
TRBV4-1 | CASSPQGAGELFF
TRBV2 | CASRITTGVGTEAFF
TRBV4-3 | CASSPSWGQDGSPLHF
TRBV18 | CASSPPTGTTNTGELFF
TRBV5-1 | CASSSTGGINEQYF
TRBV7-8 | CASSPSTGDGGNQPQHF
TRBV11-2 | CASSLELVDNEQFF